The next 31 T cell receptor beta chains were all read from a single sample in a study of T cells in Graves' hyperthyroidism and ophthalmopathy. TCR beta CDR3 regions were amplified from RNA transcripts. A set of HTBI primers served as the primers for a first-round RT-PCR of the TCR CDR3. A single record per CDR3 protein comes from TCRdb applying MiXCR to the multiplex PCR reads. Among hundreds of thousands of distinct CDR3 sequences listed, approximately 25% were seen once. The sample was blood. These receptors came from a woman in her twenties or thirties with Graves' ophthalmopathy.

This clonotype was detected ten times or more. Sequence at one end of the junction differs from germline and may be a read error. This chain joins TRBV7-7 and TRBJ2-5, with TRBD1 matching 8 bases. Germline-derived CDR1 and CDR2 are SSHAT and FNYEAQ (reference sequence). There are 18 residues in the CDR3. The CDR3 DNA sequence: TGTGCTAGCAGCTTAGGGACAGGACGGGCGTTCGAGGGAGAGACCCAGTACTTC. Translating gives CASSLGTGRAFEGETQYF.

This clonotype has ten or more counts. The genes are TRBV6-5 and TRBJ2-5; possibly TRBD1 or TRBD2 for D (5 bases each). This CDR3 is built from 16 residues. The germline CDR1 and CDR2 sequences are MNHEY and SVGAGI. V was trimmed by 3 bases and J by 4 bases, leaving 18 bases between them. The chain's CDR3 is CASSYPQTFGGETQYF. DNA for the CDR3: TGTGCCAGCAGTTATCCACAGACTTTTGGGGGAGAGACCCAGTACTTC.

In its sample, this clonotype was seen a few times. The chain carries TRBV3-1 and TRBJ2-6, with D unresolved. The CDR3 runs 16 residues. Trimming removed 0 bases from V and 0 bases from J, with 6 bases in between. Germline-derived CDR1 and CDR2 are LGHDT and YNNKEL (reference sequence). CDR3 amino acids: CASSQDRSSGANVLTF. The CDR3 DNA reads TGTGCCAGCAGCCAAGATAGGAGCTCTGGGGCCAACGTCCTGACTTTC.

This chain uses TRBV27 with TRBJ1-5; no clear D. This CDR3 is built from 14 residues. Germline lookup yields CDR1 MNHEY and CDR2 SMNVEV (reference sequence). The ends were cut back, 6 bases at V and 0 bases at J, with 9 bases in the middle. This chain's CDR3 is CASRRWDSNQPQHF. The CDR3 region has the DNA TGTGCCAGCAGGAGATGGGATAGCAATCAGCCCCAGCATTTT.

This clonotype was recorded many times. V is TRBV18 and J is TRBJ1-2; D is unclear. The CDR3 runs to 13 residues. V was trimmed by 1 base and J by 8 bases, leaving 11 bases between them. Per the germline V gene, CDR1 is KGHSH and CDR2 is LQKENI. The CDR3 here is CASSPLDGGGYTF. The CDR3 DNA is TGTGCCAGCTCACCACTTGATGGAGGCGGCTACACCTTC.

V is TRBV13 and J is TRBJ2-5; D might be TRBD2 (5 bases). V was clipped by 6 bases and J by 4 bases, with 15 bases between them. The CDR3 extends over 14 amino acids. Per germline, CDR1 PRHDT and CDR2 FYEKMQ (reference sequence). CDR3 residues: CASSTASLGETQYF. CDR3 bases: TGTGCCAGCAGTACGGCTAGCCTGGGAGAGACCCAGTACTTC.

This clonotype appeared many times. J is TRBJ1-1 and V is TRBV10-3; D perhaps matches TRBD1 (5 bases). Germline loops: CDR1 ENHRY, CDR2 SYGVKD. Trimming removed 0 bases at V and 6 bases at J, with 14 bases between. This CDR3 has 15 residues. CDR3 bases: TGTGCCATCAGTGAGTCGACCCCGGGGGTCGCTGAAGCTTTCTTT. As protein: CAISESTPGVAEAFF.

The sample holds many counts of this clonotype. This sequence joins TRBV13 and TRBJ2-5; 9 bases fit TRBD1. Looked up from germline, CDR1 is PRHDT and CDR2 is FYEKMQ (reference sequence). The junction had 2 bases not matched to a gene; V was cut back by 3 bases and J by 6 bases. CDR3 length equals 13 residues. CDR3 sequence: CASSFGQGKTQYF. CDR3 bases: TGTGCCAGCAGCTTCGGACAGGGGAAGACCCAGTACTTC.

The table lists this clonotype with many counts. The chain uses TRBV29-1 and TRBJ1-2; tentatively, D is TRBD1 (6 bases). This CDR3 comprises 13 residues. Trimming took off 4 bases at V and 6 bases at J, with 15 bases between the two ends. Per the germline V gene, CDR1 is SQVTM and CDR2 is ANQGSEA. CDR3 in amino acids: CSVAWQGNDGYTF. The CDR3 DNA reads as TGCAGCGTTGCGTGGCAGGGGAACGATGGCTACACCTTC.

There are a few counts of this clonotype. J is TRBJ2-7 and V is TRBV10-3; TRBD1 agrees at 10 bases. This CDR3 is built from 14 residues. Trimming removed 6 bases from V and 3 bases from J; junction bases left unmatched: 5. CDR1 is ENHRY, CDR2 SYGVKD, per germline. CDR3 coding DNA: TGTGCCATCAGCGACAGGGGGCAACACTACGAGCAGTACTTC. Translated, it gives CAISDRGQHYEQYF.

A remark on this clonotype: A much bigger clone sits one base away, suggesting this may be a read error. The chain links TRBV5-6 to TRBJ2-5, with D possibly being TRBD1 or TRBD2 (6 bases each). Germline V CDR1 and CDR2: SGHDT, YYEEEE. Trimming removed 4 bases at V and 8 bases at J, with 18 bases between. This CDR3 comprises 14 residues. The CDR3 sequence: CASSLKQGGDTQYF. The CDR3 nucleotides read TGTGCCAGCAGCCTGAAACAGGGAGGAGATACCCAGTACTTC.

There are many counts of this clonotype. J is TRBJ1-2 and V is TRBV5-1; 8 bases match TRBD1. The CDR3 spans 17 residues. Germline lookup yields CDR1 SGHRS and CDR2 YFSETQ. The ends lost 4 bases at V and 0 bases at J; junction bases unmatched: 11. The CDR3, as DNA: TGCGCCAGCAGCCCTGGGACAGGTTCATCGACTAACTATGGCTACACCTTC. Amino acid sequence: CASSPGTGSSTNYGYTF. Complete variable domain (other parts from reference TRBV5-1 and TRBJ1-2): KAGVTQTPRYLIKTRGQQVTLSCSPISGHRSVSWYQQTPGQGLQFLFEYFSETQRNKGNFPGRFSGRQFSNSRSEMNVSTLELGDSALYLCASSPGTGSSTNYGYTFGSGTRLTVV.

The CDR3 loop is CASSDFGYEQYF. DNA of the CDR3: TGTGCCAGCAGTGATTTTGGGTACGAGCAGTACTTC. The chain carries TRBV6-1 and TRBJ2-7; D unresolved. V was shortened by 3 bases and J by 4 bases, with 7 bases between the two germline ends. Per germline, CDR1 MNHNS and CDR2 SASEGT. This CDR3 region has 12 residues.

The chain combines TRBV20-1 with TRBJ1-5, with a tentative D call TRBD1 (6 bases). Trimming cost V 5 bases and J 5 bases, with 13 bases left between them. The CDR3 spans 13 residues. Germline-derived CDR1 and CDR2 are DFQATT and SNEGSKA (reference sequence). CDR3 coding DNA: TGCAGTGCTGTTTCAGGGGTAGATCAGCCCCAGCATTTT. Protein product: CSAVSGVDQPQHF.

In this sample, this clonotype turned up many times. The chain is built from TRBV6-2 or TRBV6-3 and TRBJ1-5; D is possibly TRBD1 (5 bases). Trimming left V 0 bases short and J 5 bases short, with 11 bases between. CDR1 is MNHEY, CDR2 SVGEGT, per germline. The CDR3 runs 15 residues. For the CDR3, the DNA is TGTGCCAGCAGTTACTCGCAGGGATGGGATCAGCCCCAGCATTTT. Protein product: CASSYSQGWDQPQHF.

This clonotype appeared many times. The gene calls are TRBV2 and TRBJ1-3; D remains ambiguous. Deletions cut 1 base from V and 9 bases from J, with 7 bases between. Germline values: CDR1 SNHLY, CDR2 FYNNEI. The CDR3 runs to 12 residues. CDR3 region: CASSEEVGTIYF. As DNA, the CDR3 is TGTGCCAGCAGTGAAGAGGTCGGCACCATATATTTT. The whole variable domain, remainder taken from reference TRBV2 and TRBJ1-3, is EPEVTQTPSHQVTQMGQEVILRCVPISNHLYFYWYRQILGQKVEFLVSFYNNEISEKSEIFDDQFSVERPDGSNFTLKIRSTKLEDSAMYFCASSEEVGTIYFGEGSWLTVV.

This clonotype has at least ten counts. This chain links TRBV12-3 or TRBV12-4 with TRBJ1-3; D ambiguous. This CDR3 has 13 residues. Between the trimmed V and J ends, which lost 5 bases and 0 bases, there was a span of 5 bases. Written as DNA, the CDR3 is TGTGCCAGCAGTGTCCTCTCTGGAAACACCATATATTTT. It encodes CASSVLSGNTIYF.

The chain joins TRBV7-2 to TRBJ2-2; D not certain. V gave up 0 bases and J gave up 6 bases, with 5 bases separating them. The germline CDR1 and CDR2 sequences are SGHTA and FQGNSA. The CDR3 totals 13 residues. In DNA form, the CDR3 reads TGTGCCAGCAGCTTAGCGCAGGCCGGGGAGCTGTTTTTT. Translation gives CASSLAQAGELFF.

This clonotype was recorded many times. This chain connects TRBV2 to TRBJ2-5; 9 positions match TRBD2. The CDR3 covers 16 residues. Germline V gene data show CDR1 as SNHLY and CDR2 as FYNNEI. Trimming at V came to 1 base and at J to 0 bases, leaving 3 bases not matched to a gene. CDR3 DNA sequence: TGTGCCAGCAGTGAAGGTCTAGCGGGGTACCAAGAGACCCAGTACTTC. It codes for CASSEGLAGYQETQYF.

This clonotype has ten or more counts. This CDR3 reads CASSEGEGQVSVWSYGYTF. DNA for the CDR3: TGTGCCAGCAGTGAAGGAGAGGGACAGGTCTCAGTATGGAGCTATGGCTACACCTTC. The chain is built from TRBV6-1 and TRBJ1-2; 8 nucleotides match TRBD1. This CDR3 comprises 19 residues. Germline V gene data show CDR1 as MNHNS and CDR2 as SASEGT. After removal of 1 base from V and 4 bases from J, the junction contained 17 bases not matched to a gene.

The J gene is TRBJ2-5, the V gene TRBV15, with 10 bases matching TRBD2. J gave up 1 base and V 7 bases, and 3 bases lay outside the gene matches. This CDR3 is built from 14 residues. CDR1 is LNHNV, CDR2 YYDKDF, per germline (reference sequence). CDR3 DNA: TGTGCCACCATAGCGGGGGGCCCCCAAGAGACCCAGTACTTC. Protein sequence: CATIAGGPQETQYF.

The CDR3 region has the DNA TGTGCTAGTGCAAGAGCCGGGACAACCACTGAAGCTTTCTTT. This sequence encodes CASARAGTTTEAFF. The gene calls are TRBV12-5 and TRBJ1-1, with D perhaps TRBD1 (6 bases). Germline CDR1 is LGHNT and CDR2 is FRNRAP. The CDR3 runs to 14 residues. V dropped 7 bases and J dropped 4 bases, with 16 bases sitting between them.

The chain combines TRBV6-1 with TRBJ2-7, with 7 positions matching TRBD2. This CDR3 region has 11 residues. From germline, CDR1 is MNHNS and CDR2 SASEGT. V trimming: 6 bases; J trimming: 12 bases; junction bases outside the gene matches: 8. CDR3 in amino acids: CASSLSGIPYF. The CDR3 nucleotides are TGTGCCAGCAGCTTGAGCGGGATCCCGTACTTC.

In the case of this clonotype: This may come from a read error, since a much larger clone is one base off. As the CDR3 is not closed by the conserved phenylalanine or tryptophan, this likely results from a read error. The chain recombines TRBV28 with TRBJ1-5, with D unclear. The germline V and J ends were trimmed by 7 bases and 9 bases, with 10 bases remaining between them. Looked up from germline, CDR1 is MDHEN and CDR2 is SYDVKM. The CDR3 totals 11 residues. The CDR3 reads CASTDTGPQHL. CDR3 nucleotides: TGTGCCAGCACAGATACGGGGCCCCAGCATTTG.

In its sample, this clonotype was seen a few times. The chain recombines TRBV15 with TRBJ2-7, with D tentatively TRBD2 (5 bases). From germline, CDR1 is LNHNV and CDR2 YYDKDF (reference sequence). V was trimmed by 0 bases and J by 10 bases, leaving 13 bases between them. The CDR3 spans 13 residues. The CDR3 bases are TGTGCCACCAGCAGAGAGCCCCGGACTGAACAGTACTTC. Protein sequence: CATSREPRTEQYF.

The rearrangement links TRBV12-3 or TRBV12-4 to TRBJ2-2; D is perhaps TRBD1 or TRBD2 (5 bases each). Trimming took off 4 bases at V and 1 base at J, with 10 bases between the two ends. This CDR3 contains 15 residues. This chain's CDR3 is CASSSRDQNTGELFF. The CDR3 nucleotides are TGTGCCAGCAGTTCCAGGGACCAGAACACCGGGGAGCTGTTTTTT.

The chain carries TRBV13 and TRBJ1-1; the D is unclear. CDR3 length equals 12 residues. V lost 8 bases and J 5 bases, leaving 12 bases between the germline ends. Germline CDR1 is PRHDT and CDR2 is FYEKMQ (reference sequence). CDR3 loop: CASRGLFTEAFF. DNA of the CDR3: TGTGCCAGCCGTGGGCTTTTTACTGAAGCTTTCTTT.

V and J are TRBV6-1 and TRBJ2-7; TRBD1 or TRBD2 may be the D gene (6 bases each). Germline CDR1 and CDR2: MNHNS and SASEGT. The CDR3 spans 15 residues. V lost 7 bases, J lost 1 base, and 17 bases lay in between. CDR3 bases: TGTGCCAGCACCCCCTACGGGGGCGGGTCCTACGAGCAGTACTTC. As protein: CASTPYGGGSYEQYF.

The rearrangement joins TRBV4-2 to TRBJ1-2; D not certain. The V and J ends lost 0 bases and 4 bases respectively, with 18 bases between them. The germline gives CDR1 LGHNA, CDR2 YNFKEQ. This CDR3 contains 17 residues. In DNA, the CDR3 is TGTGCCAGCAGCCAAGACAGGCAGAACAGATATAGCTATGGCTACACCTTC. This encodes CASSQDRQNRYSYGYTF.

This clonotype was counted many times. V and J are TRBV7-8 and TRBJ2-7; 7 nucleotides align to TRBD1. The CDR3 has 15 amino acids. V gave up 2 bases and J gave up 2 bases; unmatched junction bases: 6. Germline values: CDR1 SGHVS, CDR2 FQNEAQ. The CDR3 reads CASSLLDRATYEQYF. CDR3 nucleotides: TGTGCCAGCAGCTTACTTGACAGGGCCACCTACGAGCAGTACTTC. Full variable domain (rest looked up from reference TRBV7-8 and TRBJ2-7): GAGVSQSPRYKVAKRGQDVALRCDPISGHVSLFWYQQALGQGPEFLTYFQNEAQLDKSGLPSDRFFAERPEGSVSTLKIQRTQQEDSAVYLCASSLLDRATYEQYFGPGTRLTVT.

The CDR3 loop is CSASISYEQYF. CDR3 DNA sequence: TGCAGTGCTAGTATATCCTACGAGCAGTACTTC. The genes are TRBV20-1 and TRBJ2-7; D ambiguous. From germline, CDR1 is DFQATT and CDR2 SNEGSKA (reference sequence). This CDR3 is 11 amino acids long. With 3 bases removed from V and 1 base from J, the gap between germline ends came to 4 bases.